This passage covers 12 T cell receptor beta chains from one sample sequenced in a study of T cell responses to AZD1222 COVID-19 vaccine. Repertoires were generated with immunoSEQ multiplex PCR, while TCRdb's copy carries only in-frame clones and drops some. The profile covers more than 30,000 clones, with over 75% appearing a single time and about 14% taken by the ten largest. The material sequenced was peripheral blood, taken 28 days after the second AZD1222 dose. Receptors were obtained from an adult who received the AZD1222 COVID-19 vaccine.

This clone was observed a handful of times. The rearrangement links TRBV15 to TRBJ2-1, with 7 bases lining up with TRBD2. Germline V gene lookup returns CDR1 LNHNV and CDR2 YYDKDF (reference sequence). The V gene end was trimmed by 0 bases and the J gene end by 0 bases; junction bases not matched to a gene: 5. The CDR3 runs to 17 residues. The DNA for the CDR3 is TGTGCCACCAGCAGAGATCGCGCGGGGGACTCCTACAATGAGCAGTTCTTC. Protein sequence: CATSRDRAGDSYNEQFF.

The V call is TRBV3-1 (or the pseudogene TRBV3-2), the J call TRBJ1-1, with 7 nucleotides matching TRBD1. After removal of 5 bases from V and 1 base from J, the junction contained 4 bases not matched to a gene. From germline, CDR1 is LGHDT and CDR2 YNNKEL (reference sequence). The CDR3 sequence is 14 residues long. In nucleotides, the CDR3 is TGTGCCAGCAGCAACGACAGGGCGAACACTGAAGCTTTCTTT. This translates into CASSNDRANTEAFF.

The V call is TRBV2, the J call TRBJ1-6, with 9 positions matching TRBD1. The J segment lost 8 bases and the V segment lost 8 bases, leaving 7 bases of the junction unmatched. CDR3 length: 14 amino acids. Germline CDR1 SNHLY, CDR2 FYNNEI. CDR3 DNA: TGTGCCAGCGGGGGACAGGGACGGGATTCACCCCTCCACTTT. Translating it yields CASGGQGRDSPLHF.

This chain uses TRBV7-8 with TRBJ1-2; 7 positions agree with TRBD1. J was trimmed by 5 bases and V by 7 bases; bases with no gene match: 16. The CDR3 consists of 16 residues. Germline CDR1 reads SGHVS; CDR2 reads FQNEAQ. CDR3 sequence reads: CASTRRGLGGVYGYTF. The CDR3 nucleotides read TGTGCCAGCACCCGGAGAGGTCTAGGGGGCGTTTATGGCTACACCTTC.

J is TRBJ2-7 and V is TRBV28; D is tentatively TRBD1 or TRBD2 (6 bases each). V shed 3 bases and J shed 0 bases, with 12 bases lying between them. This CDR3 spans 15 amino acids. The germline CDR1 and CDR2 sequences are MDHEN and SYDVKM. The CDR3 nucleotides are TGTGCCAGCAGTTTGGGGGGCAGCTACTCCTACGAGCAGTACTTC. It translates to CASSLGGSYSYEQYF.

The rearrangement links TRBV4-2 to TRBJ1-4; TRBD1 aligns across 7 bases. Germline CDR1 reads LGHNA; CDR2 reads YNFKEQ. The CDR3 spans 16 residues. J was trimmed by 8 bases and V by 0 bases; bases with no gene match: 9. CDR3 coding DNA: TGTGCCAGCAGCCAAGAGTATGCCAGGGGGGAAGAAAAACTGTTTTTT. It encodes CASSQEYARGEEKLFF.

V usage is TRBV7-2 and J usage is TRBJ1-1; D is perhaps TRBD1 (6 bases). V shed 5 bases and J shed 1 base, with 11 bases lying between them. CDR3 length: 14 residues. Germline CDR1 and CDR2: SGHTA and FQGNSA. CDR3 sequence: CASSVGQTNTEAFF. Written as DNA, the CDR3 is TGTGCCAGCAGCGTGGGACAAACGAACACTGAAGCTTTCTTT.

CDR3 nucleotide sequence: TGTGCCAGCAGCTTAGCCCCAACAGGGGCAGACACGAGGGAGCAGTACTTC. This gives the protein CASSLAPTGADTREQYF. V and J are TRBV7-2 and TRBJ2-7, with TRBD1 matching over 7 bases. After removal of 0 bases from V and 7 bases from J, the junction contained 15 bases not matched to a gene. The CDR3 runs 17 residues. Germline V gene data show CDR1 as SGHTA and CDR2 as FQGNSA.

The chain employs TRBV27 and TRBJ1-1, with TRBD1 as a possible D gene (5 bases). The germline gives CDR1 MNHEY, CDR2 SMNVEV (reference sequence). CDR3 length: 16 amino acids. V shed 2 bases and J shed 5 bases, with 18 bases lying between them. This CDR3 reads CASSLTPGGRRTEAFF. Here the CDR3 DNA reads TGTGCCAGCAGTTTAACGCCCGGGGGAAGAAGGACTGAAGCTTTCTTT.

The gene calls are TRBV4-1 and TRBJ1-2; 9 bases map to TRBD1. CDR1 MGHRA and CDR2 YSYEKL come from the germline V gene. There are 16 residues in the CDR3. J was trimmed by 14 bases and V by 2 bases; bases with no gene match: 18. The CDR3 sequence is CASSQRRGQGNFGWTF. The CDR3, as DNA: TGCGCCAGCAGCCAAAGAAGGGGACAGGGAAATTTCGGATGGACCTTC.

By frequency in the sample, this clone is large. J is TRBJ2-3 and V is TRBV7-3; TRBD2 matches 9 bases. The CDR3 length is 16 residues. With V trimmed by 2 bases and J by 2 bases, 5 bases remained unmatched. Germline CDR1 and CDR2: SGHTA and FQGTGA. The DNA for the CDR3 is TGTGCCAGCAGCTTATTAGCGGGGGCCGCCACAGATACGCAGTATTTT. Translating it yields CASSLLAGAATDTQYF. Together with reference TRBV7-3 and TRBJ2-3, the CDR3 gives the full variable domain: GAGVSQTPSNKVTEKGKYVELRCDPISGHTALYWYRQSLGQGPEFLIYFQGTGAADDSGLPNDRFFAVRPEGSVSTLKIQRTERGDSAVYLCASSLLAGAATDTQYFGPGTRLTVL.

The J gene is TRBJ1-2, the V gene TRBV6-4, with D possibly being TRBD1 (6 bases). V gave up 0 bases and J gave up 7 bases, with 15 bases separating them. The length of the CDR3 is 15 residues. The V gene's germline CDR1 is MRHNA and CDR2 SNTAGT. CDR3 DNA: TGTGCCAGCAGTGACTCGGGGGCGCCCTTTCCTGGCTACACCTTC. This translates into CASSDSGAPFPGYTF.